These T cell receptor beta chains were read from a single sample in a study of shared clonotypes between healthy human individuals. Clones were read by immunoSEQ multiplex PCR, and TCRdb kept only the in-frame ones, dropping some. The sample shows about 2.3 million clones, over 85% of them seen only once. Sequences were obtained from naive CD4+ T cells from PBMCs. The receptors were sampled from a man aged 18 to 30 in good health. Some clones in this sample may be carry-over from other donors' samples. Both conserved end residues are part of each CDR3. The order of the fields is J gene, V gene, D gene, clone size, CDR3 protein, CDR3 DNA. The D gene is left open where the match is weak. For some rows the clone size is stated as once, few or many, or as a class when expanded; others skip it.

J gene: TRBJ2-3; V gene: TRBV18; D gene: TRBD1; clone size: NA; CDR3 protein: CASSGQGSADTQYF; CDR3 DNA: TGTGCCAGCTCCGGACAGGGGTCGGCAGATACGCAGTATTTT
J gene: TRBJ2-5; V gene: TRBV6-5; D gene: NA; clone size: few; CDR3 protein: CASSYSPTAQETQYF; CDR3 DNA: TGTGCCAGCAGTTACTCCCCGACAGCCCAAGAGACCCAGTACTTC
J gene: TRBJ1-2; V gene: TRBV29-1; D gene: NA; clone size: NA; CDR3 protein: CSVEVSGPPSGYTF; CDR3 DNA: TGCAGCGTTGAAGTATCCGGGCCCCCGTCTGGCTACACCTTC
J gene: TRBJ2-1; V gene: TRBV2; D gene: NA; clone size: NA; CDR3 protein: CARTWSVGSYNEQFF; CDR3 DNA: TGTGCCAGAACGTGGAGCGTCGGGTCCTACAATGAGCAGTTCTTC
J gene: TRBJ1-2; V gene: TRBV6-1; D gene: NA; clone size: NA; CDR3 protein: CASSVRDIYGYTF; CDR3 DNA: TGTGCCAGCAGTGTTCGGGACATTTATGGCTACACCTTC
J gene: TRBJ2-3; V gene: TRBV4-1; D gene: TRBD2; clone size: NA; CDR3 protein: CASSTGGSASTDTQYF; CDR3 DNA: TGCGCCAGCAGCACCGGCGGGAGCGCCAGCACAGATACGCAGTATTTT
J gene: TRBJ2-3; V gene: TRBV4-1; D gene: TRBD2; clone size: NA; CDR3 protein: CASSQDREGRGRDTQYF; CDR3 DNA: TGCGCCAGCAGCCAAGACCGGGAGGGCCGGGGTCGAGATACGCAGTATTTT
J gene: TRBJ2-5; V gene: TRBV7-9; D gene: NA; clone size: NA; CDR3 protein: CASSLLTSQETQYF; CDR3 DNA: TGTGCCAGCAGCTTACTGACAAGTCAAGAGACCCAGTACTTC
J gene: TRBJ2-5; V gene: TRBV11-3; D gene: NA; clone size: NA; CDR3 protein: CASSSNGQKGETQYF; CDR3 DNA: TGTGCCAGCAGCTCTAACGGACAAAAGGGAGAGACCCAGTACTTC
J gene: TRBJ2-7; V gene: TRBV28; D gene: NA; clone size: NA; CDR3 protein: CASSTPSIGREQYF; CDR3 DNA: TGTGCCAGCAGTACGCCGTCAATTGGCCGGGAGCAGTACTTC
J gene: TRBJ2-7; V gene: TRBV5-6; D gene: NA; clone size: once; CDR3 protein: CASSSTIRRVGGASYEQYF; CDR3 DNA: TGTGCCAGCAGCTCGACGATCCGACGGGTAGGAGGGGCGAGCTACGAGCAGTACTTC
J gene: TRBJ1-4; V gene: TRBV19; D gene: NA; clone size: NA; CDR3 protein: CASTPGRFGGGNEKLFF; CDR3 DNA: TGTGCCAGTACCCCTGGACGCTTCGGTGGAGGTAATGAAAAACTGTTTTTT
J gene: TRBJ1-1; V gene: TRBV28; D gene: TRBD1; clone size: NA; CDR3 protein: CASSLGQGWTEAFF; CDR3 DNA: TGTGCCAGCAGTCTCGGACAGGGTTGGACTGAAGCTTTCTTT
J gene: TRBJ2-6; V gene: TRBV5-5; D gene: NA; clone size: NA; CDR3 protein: CASSPTTASGANVLTF; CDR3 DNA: TGTGCCAGCAGCCCGACGACAGCCTCTGGGGCCAACGTCCTGACTTTC
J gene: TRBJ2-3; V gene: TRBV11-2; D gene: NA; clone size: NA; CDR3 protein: CASSLDLVADTQYF; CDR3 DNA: TGTGCCAGCAGCTTAGATTTAGTGGCAGATACGCAGTATTTT
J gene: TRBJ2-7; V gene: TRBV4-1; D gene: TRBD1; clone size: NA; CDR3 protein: CASSQYDRGSHEQYF; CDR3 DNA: TGCGCCAGCAGCCAATACGACAGGGGGAGTCACGAGCAGTACTTC
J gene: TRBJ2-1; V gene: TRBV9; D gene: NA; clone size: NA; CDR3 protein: CASSVVAGMNEQFF; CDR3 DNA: TGTGCCAGCAGCGTAGTAGCAGGGATGAATGAGCAGTTCTTC
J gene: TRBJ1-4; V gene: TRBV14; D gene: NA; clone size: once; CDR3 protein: CASSQVNEKLFF; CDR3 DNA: TGTGCCAGCAGCCAAGTCAATGAAAAACTGTTTTTT
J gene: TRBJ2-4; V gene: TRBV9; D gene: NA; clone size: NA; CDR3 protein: CASSVKWGAQYF; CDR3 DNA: TGTGCCAGCAGCGTCAAGTGGGGTGCTCAGTACTTC
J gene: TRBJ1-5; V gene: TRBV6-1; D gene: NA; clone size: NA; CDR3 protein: CASSELYQPQHF; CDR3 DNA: TGTGCCAGCAGTGAACTGTACCAGCCCCAGCATTTT
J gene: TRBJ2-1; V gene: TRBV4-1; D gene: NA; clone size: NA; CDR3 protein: CASSQEQLSSYNEQFF; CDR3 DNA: TGCGCCAGCAGCCAAGAACAACTTTCTTCCTACAATGAGCAGTTCTTC
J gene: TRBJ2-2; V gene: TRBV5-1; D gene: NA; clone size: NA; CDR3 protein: CASSLEKGIANTGELFF; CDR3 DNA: TGCGCCAGCAGCTTGGAAAAGGGAATCGCGAACACCGGGGAGCTGTTTTTT
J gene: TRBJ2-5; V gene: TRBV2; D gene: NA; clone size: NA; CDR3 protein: CASSARGAGETQYF; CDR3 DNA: TGTGCCAGCAGTGCAAGGGGGGCTGGGGAGACCCAGTACTTC
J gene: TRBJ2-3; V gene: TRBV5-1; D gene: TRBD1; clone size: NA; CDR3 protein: CASSLGQGPTDTQYF; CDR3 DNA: TGCGCCAGCAGCTTGGGACAGGGGCCTACAGATACGCAGTATTTT
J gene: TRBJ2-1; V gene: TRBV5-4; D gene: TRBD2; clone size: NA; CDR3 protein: CASSPTMLAGALNEQFF; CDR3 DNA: TGTGCCAGCAGCCCAACCATGCTAGCGGGAGCTCTCAATGAGCAGTTCTTC